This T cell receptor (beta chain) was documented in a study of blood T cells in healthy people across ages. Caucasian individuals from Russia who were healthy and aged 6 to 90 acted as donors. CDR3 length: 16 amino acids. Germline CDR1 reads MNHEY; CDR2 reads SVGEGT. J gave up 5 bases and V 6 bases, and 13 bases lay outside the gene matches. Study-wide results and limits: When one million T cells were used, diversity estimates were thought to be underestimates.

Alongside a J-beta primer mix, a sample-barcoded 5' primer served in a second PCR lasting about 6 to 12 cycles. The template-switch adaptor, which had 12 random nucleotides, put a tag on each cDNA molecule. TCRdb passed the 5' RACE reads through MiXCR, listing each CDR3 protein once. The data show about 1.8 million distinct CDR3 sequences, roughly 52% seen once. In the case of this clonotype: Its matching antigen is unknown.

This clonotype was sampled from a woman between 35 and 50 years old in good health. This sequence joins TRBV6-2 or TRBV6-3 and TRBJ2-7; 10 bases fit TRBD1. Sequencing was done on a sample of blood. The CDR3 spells CASSRSIDRGQDEQYF. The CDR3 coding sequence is TGTGCCAGCAGCAGGAGTATCGACAGGGGGCAGGACGAGCAGTACTTC.